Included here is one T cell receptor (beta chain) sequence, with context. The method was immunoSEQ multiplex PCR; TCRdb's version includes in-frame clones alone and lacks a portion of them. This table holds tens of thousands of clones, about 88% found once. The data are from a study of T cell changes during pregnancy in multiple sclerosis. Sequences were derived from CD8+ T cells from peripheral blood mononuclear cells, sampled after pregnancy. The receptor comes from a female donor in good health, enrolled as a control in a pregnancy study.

The DNA of the CDR3 is TGTGCCAGCAGTTTACTGCAGACACCTAGCACAGATACGCAGTATTTT. This codes for CASSLLQTPSTDTQYF. V is TRBV27 and J is TRBJ2-3; no definite D call. This CDR3 spans 16 amino acids. Germline V CDR1 and CDR2: MNHEY, SMNVEV (reference sequence). V was clipped by 2 bases and J by 0 bases, with 12 bases between them.